This T cell receptor beta chain was found in a study of CD8 T cells in Susac syndrome. Germline values: CDR1 SEHNR, CDR2 FQNEAQ (reference sequence). Trimming cost V 0 bases and J 7 bases, with 6 bases left between them. This CDR3 comprises 12 residues. The individuals used as controls were healthy donors who had been matched for both age and sex. Random hexamers primed reverse transcription of roughly 0.5 to 1 ug RNA. It was immunoSEQ multiplex PCR that amplified TCR beta CDR3 across 54 Vbeta and 13 Jbeta. MiXCR, applied by TCRdb to the immunoSEQ multiplex PCR reads, yields one record per CDR3 protein. The sample includes about 120,000 distinct CDR3 sequences, roughly 94% of them seen just once.

The chain links TRBV7-9 to TRBJ1-2; D not certain. The TCR comes from a human donor in good health. The sample taken for sequencing was CD4+ T cells from PBMCs. The CDR3 region has the DNA TGTGCCAGCAGCTTAGCGTCACGTGGCTACACCTTC. Protein: CASSLASRGYTF.